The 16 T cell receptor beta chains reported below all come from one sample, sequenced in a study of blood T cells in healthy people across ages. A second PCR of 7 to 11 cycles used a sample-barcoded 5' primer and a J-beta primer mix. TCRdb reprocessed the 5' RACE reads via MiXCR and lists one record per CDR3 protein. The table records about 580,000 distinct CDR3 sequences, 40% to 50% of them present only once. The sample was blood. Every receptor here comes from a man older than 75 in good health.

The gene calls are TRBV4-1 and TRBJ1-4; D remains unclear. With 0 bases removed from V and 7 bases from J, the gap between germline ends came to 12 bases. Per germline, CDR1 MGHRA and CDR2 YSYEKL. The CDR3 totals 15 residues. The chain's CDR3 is CASSQEVGSGEKLFF. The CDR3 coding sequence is TGCGCCAGCAGCCAAGAAGTAGGGTCCGGTGAAAAACTGTTTTTT.

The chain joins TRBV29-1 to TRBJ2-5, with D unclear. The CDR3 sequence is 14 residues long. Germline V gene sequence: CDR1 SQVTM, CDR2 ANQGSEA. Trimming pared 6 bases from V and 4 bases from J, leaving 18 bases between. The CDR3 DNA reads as TGCAGCGTGGCTGATTTCGGGTTGGGAGAGACCCAGTACTTC. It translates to CSVADFGLGETQYF.

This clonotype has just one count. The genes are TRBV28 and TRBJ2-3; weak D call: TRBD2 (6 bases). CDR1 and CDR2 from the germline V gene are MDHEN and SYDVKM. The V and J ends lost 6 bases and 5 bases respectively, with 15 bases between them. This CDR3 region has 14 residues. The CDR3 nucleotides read TGTGCCAGCAGGCCGGGAGCCCCCCGAGATACGCAGTATTTT. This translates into CASRPGAPRDTQYF.

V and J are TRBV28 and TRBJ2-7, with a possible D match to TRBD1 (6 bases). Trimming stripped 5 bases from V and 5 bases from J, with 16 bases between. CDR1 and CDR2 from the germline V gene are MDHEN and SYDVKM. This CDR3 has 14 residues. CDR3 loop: CASSKITDSHEQYF. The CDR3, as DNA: TGTGCCAGCAGTAAGATTACGGACAGCCACGAGCAGTACTTC.

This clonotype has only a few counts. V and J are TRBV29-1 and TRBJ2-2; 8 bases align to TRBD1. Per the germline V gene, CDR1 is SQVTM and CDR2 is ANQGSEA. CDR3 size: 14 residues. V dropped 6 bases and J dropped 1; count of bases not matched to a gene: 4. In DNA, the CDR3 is TGCAGCGTAGTTGGACAGGGGAACACCGGGGAGCTGTTTTTT. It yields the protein CSVVGQGNTGELFF.

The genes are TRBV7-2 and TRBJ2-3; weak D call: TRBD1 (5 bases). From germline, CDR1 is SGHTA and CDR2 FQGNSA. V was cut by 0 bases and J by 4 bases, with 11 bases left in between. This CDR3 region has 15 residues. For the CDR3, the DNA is TGTGCCAGCAGCTTAGCGGCAGGGTACCCAGATACGCAGTATTTT. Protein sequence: CASSLAAGYPDTQYF. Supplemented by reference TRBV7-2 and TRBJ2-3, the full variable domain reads GAGVSQSPSNKVTEKGKDVELRCDPISGHTALYWYRQSLGQGLEFLIYFQGNSAPDKSGLPSDRFSAERTGGSVSTLTIQRTQQEDSAVYLCASSLAAGYPDTQYFGPGTRLTVL.

The CDR3 loop is CASSLYAGLRTDTQYF. In DNA form, the CDR3 reads TGTGCCAGCAGTTTATATGCGGGGTTACGCACAGATACGCAGTATTTT. The chain recombines TRBV27 with TRBJ2-3, with D maybe TRBD2 (6 bases). Germline V CDR1 and CDR2: MNHEY, SMNVEV (reference sequence). The CDR3 covers 16 residues. Trimming left V 1 base short and J 1 base short, with 12 bases between.

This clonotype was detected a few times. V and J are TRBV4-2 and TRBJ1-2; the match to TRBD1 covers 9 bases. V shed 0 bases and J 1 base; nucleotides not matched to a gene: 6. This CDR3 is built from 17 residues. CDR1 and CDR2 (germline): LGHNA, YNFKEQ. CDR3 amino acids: CASSQDRPGQGNYGYTF. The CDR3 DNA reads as TGTGCCAGCAGCCAAGACCGCCCGGGACAGGGTAACTATGGCTACACCTTC.

This CDR3 is CASSPALDHNEQFF. DNA of the CDR3: TGTGCCAGCAGCCCCGCGCTCGACCACAATGAGCAGTTCTTC. This chain links TRBV21-1 with TRBJ2-1; the D call in the table, TRBD2, was not verified against the DNA. TRBV21-1 represents a pseudogene. The CDR3 contains 14 residues.

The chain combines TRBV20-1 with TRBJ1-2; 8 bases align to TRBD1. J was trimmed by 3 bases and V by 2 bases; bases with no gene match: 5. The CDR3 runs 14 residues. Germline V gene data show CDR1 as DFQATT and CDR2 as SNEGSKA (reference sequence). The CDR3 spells CSARQGAMDYGYTF. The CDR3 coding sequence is TGCAGTGCTAGACAGGGGGCTATGGACTATGGCTACACCTTC.

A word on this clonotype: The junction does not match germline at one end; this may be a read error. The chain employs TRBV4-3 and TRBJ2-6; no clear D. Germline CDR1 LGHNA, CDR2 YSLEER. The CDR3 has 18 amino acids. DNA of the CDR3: TGCGCCAGCATCCAAGAAGGCGAATTGAGCTCTGGGGCCAACGTCCTGACTTTC. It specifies CASIQEGELSSGANVLTF.

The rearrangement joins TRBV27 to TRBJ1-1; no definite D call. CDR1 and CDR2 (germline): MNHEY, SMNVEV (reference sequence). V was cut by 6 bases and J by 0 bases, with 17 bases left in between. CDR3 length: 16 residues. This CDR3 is CASSPFPGFMNTEAFF. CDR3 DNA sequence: TGTGCCAGCAGCCCGTTCCCGGGCTTTATGAACACTGAAGCTTTCTTT.

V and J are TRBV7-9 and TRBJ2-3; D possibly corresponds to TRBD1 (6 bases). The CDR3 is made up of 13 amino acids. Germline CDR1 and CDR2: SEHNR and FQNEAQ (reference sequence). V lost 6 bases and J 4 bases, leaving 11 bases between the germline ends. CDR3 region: CASRRDISDTQYF. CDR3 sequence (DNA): TGTGCCAGCAGGAGGGACATCTCAGATACGCAGTATTTT.

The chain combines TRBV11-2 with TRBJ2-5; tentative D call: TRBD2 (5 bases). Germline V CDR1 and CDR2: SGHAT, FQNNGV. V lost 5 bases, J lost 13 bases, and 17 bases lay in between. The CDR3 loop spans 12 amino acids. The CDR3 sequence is CASSRGRTLVYF. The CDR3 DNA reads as TGTGCCAGCAGCCGCGGTCGGACTCTCGTGTACTTC.

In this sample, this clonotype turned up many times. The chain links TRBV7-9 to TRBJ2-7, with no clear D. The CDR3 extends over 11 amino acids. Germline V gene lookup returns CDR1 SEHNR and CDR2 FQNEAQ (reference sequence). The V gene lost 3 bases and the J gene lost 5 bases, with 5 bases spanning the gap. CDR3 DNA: TGTGCCAGCAGCTTTAATGACGAGCAGTACTTC. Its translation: CASSFNDEQYF.

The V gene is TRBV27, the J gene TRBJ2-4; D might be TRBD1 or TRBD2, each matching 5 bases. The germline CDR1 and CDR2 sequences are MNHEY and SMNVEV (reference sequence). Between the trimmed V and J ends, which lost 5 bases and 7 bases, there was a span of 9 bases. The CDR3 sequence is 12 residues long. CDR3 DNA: TGTGCCAGCAGTCCAGGGACGAACATTCAGTACTTC. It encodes CASSPGTNIQYF.